The source of this TCR beta chain is a study of shared clonotypes between healthy human individuals. For the study at large: Researchers assigned three CD4 naive, three CD4 memory, two CD8 naive and one CD8 memory plate to each donor.

Every donor was a Caucasian adult from Nashville, Tennessee. Sorted subsets were amplified in replicate PCRs using around 200 ng DNA, approximately 30,000 T cell genomes. In the study's own analysis: ImmunoSEQ output held junction-only sequences without quality scores, so filtering differed. Profiling relied on immunoSEQ multiplex PCR, and the TCRdb table lists in-frame clones only, not all of them. D and trimming come from the DNA, and the V and J calls and clone size come from that table. This table has more than 2 million clones, approximately 94% appearing once. The CDR3 totals 16 residues. CDR1 SGHAT and CDR2 FQNNGV come from the germline V gene. Trimming cost V 0 bases and J 5 bases; bases outside gene matches: 3.

The sequence came from a man between 18 and 35 years old in good health. The chain recombines TRBV11-2 with TRBJ2-5; TRBD2 matches 13 bases. The sequencing sample was made of naive CD4+ T cells sorted from blood. The subset denotes: CD45RA+ positively selected. The CDR3: CASSLDGLAGAETQYF. The DNA for the CDR3 is TGTGCCAGCAGCTTAGATGGACTAGCGGGGGCTGAGACCCAGTACTTC.